This T cell receptor (beta chain) was captured by sequencing in a study of a mutant IDH1 vaccine in newly diagnosed glioma. The overall study: Receipt of radiotherapy, temozolomide, or both preceded the study, and most received both.

Germline-derived CDR1 and CDR2 are SGHDT and YYEEEE. The V end was cut by 4 bases, the J end by 0 bases, with 17 bases between. The CDR3 runs 17 residues. As concerns this clone: Its matching antigen is unknown.

Profiled with immunoSEQ multiplex PCR; TCRdb holds only in-frame clones, not every one. The table shows nearly 55,000 clones, with 81% occurring only once. Time point: week 5, during vaccination. Mutant IDH1 20-mer peptide, at 300 ug, made up each vaccine dose, with topical imiquimod. Diagnosis in the donors showed new WHO grade 3 or 4 astrocytomas that were IDH1-mutant and ATRX-lost. The receptor's source is a man in his thirties or forties with glioma. This chain joins TRBV5-6 and TRBJ1-5; a weak D match, TRBD1 (6 bases). This specimen was PBMCs, taken from a glioma patient whose treatment included an IDH1 peptide vaccine. The CDR3: CASSQPGHLFSNQPQHF. For the CDR3, the DNA is TGTGCCAGCAGCCAACCGGGACACCTTTTTAGCAATCAGCCCCAGCATTTT.